This T cell receptor beta chain was identified during a study of vaccination and CD4 T cells after COVID-19. Study as a whole: Stimuli were overlapping spike peptide pools of SARS-CoV-2 and three common cold coronaviruses (HCoV-NL63, HCoV-OC43, HCoV-229E).

CDR3 length equals 14 residues. V was clipped by 0 bases and J by 9 bases, with 14 bases between them. The germline gives CDR1 MNHEY, CDR2 SVGAGI. Cultured CD4+ T-cell DNA underwent Oncomine TCR Beta short-read sequencing. TCRdb itself ran the PCR reads through MiXCR, one entry per CDR3 protein. The data hold over 9,500 distinct CDR3 sequences, with roughly 42% observed a single time. The treatment was: roughly 10-day PBMC culture with coronavirus spike peptide pools or control peptides (ViraFEST assay). IL-2 (around 10 IU/ml) and peptide pools (approximately 9.7 ug/ml) were added to cultures of around 2.1 million PBMCs per well. With respect to this clonotype: Its specificity is unknown.

This chain uses TRBV6-5 with TRBJ1-2; D remains unclear. Source: cultured CD4+ T cells from blood, taken after SARS-CoV-2 vaccination. This receptor was taken from a human donor with COVID-19. The CDR3 spells CASSYSNSQLRYTF. Here the CDR3 DNA reads TGTGCCAGCAGTTACTCGAACAGCCAACTGCGCTACACCTTC.